A selection of T cell receptor beta chains follows, all from one sample in a study of vaccination and CD4 T cells after COVID-19. TCRdb re-derived calls from the PCR reads in MiXCR, one entry per CDR3 protein. The table records over 9,500 distinct CDR3 sequences, 25% to 35% of them present only once. Their cognate antigens are unknown. Source material: cultured CD4+ T cells from blood. These receptors were collected from a human donor with COVID-19. CDR3s include the opening cysteine and the closing phenylalanine or tryptophan. The D gene is left open where the match is weak. Expanded clones are given a class, and other clones once, few, many or no size at all.

>TRBV6-1|.|TRBJ2-4|.
CASTGGQGNIQYF
TGTGCCAGCACCGGGGGGCAGGGAAACATTCAGTACTTC
>TRBV6-1|TRBD2|TRBJ2-1|.
CASSRPGGGPYNEQFF
TGTGCCAGCAGTCGACCGGGCGGGGGGCCGTACAATGAGCAGTTCTTC
>TRBV20-1|TRBD1|TRBJ1-2|few
CSARERTGGYGYTF
TGCAGTGCTAGAGAAAGGACAGGTGGTTATGGCTACACCTTC
>TRBV12-3/TRBV12-4|.|TRBJ2-7|few
CASSTVQSYEQYF
TGTGCCAGCAGCACCGTCCAGTCCTACGAGCAGTACTTC
>TRBV12-5|TRBD2|TRBJ2-7|.
CASKAGGAYEQYF
TGTGCTAGCAAAGCGGGGGGGGCGTACGAGCAGTACTTC
>TRBV19|.|TRBJ2-7|.
CASTTGSEGGEQYF
TGTGCCAGTACCACAGGGTCGGAAGGAGGCGAGCAGTACTTC
>TRBV11-3|.|TRBJ2-3|.
CASSREADFTDTQYF
TGTGCCAGCAGCCGCGAGGCCGACTTCACAGATACGCAGTATTTT
>TRBV6-1|TRBD2|TRBJ2-7|.
CASSQLAGGTDYEQYF
TGTGCCAGCAGTCAACTAGCGGGGGGGACCGACTACGAGCAGTACTTC
>TRBV6-5|.|TRBJ1-2|few
CASSYSTQRGYTF
TGTGCCAGCAGTTACTCGACCCAGAGGGGCTACACCTTC
>TRBV6-1|TRBD1|TRBJ2-7|.
CASSGTGGNSDEQYF
TGTGCCAGCAGTGGAACAGGGGGAAACTCTGACGAGCAGTACTTC
>TRBV7-2|TRBD1|TRBJ2-7|few
CASSTRTGLPHEQYF
TGTGCCAGCAGCACAAGGACAGGGCTCCCGCACGAGCAGTACTTC
>TRBV2|TRBD1|TRBJ1-5|few
CASRNRGIQPQHF
TGTGCCAGCAGAAACAGGGGGATTCAGCCCCAGCATTTT
>TRBV4-2|TRBD1|TRBJ1-1|.
CASSHDRANTEAFF
TGTGCCAGCAGCCATGACAGGGCGAACACTGAAGCTTTCTTT
>TRBV14|.|TRBJ1-6|.
CASSQEAGISPLHF
TGTGCCAGCAGCCAAGAGGCAGGGATCTCACCCCTCCACTTT